This T cell receptor beta chain derives from a study of blood T cell repertoires in COVID-19. Study in general: The cDNA or gDNA used as material had been derived from T cells, B-cell-depleted T cells, or PBMCs.

How the authors handled the data: Reference gene primer amplification gave estimated nucleated cell counts. The repertoire was sequenced with immunoSEQ multiplex PCR; TCRdb's copy has only in-frame clones and lacks some. The DNA gave D and trimming, while V, J and clone size come from that table. The table has roughly 22,000 clones, under 95% seen once. Germline V lookup: CDR1 LNHDA, CDR2 SQIVND (reference sequence). V was pared by 5 bases and J by 7 bases, with 14 bases between. The CDR3 is 14 residues long. The sample comprised peripheral blood. V is TRBV19 and J is TRBJ1-4; D is ambiguous. This TCR was recovered from a man aged 65 to 79 with active COVID-19. In nucleotides, the CDR3 is TGTGCCAGTAGTCCAGACTATGGCGGTGAAAAACTGTTTTTT. Its protein is CASSPDYGGEKLFF.